This T cell receptor (beta chain) was retrieved from a study of blood T cell repertoires in COVID-19. On the study more broadly: Nucleic acid was either cDNA or gDNA, and it came from T cells, B-cell-depleted T cells, or PBMCs.

Per the original data handling: Reference gene primer amplification gave estimated nucleated cell counts. Clones were sequenced by immunoSEQ multiplex PCR, and TCRdb holds only the in-frame ones, with some missing. Clone size and the V and J calls come from that table; the DNA yielded D and trimming. The sample has roughly 240,000 clones; about 84% are singletons. Seattle researchers signed up patients amid active infection and tracked them longitudinally. This CDR3 spans 14 amino acids. The junction had 5 bases not matched to a gene; V was cut back by 6 bases and J by 1 base. Germline CDR1 is SGHRS and CDR2 is YFSETQ.

The clonotype comes from a woman aged 80 or over with COVID-19, enrolled during active disease. The sample taken for sequencing was peripheral blood. This chain uses TRBV5-1 with TRBJ1-1; 8 bases agree with TRBD1. DNA for the CDR3: TGCGCCAGCAAGGGGGGGACAGGGAACACTGAAGCTTTCTTT. It translates to CASKGGTGNTEAFF.